Listed below are T cell receptor beta chains from one sample, sequenced in a study of T-cell reconstitution after alpha-beta-depleted transplantation in children. Each CDR3 protein gets one entry after TCRdb re-called the PCR reads with MiXCR. This sample has 530,000 or so distinct CDR3 sequences; 20% to 30% occur once, and the top ten carry approximately 39%. The specimen was PBMCs, collected before TCRalphabeta/CD19-depleted stem cell transplant. Receptor source: a boy younger than two with Wiskott-Aldrich syndrome, due to receive a stem cell transplant. The CDR3 runs from the conserved cysteine through the conserved F or W. Each record gives: V gene, J gene, D gene, clone size, CDR3 protein, CDR3 DNA. A D gene is named only where the DNA matches it firmly. Clone size appears in some rows only: once, few, many, or a class for an expanded clone.

V: TRBV12-3/TRBV12-4; J: TRBJ2-1; D: TRBD2; size: -; CDR3: CASTPGLNYNEQFF; DNA: TGTGCCAGCACACCGGGACTAAACTACAATGAGCAGTTCTTC
V: TRBV3-1; J: TRBJ2-1; D: TRBD2; size: -; CDR3: CASSQVLSGRGYNEQFF; DNA: TGTGCCAGCAGCCAGGTTCTGAGCGGGAGGGGCTACAATGAGCAGTTCTTC
V: TRBV24-1; J: TRBJ1-2; D: -; size: -; CDR3: CATRNKGEGYTF; DNA: TGTGCCACCAGAAACAAGGGGGAAGGCTACACCTTC
V: TRBV24-1; J: TRBJ2-1; D: -; size: -; CDR3: CATSDPGGSSYNEQFF; DNA: TGTGCCACCAGTGATCCCGGAGGCTCCTCCTACAATGAGCAGTTCTTC
V: TRBV18; J: TRBJ2-7; D: TRBD1; size: -; CDR3: CASSPFRDSSYEQYF; DNA: TGTGCCAGCTCACCATTTCGGGACAGTTCCTACGAGCAGTACTTC
V: TRBV18; J: TRBJ2-1; D: -; size: few; CDR3: CASSRVGSYNEQFF; DNA: TGTGCCAGCTCACGCGTGGGCTCCTACAATGAGCAGTTCTTC
V: TRBV12-3/TRBV12-4; J: TRBJ1-6; D: -; size: -; CDR3: CASNKGEGSPLHF; DNA: TGTGCCAGCAACAAAGGGGAAGGTTCACCCCTCCACTTT
V: TRBV14; J: TRBJ1-2; D: -; size: many; CDR3: CASSQVGGTNYGYTF; DNA: TGTGCCAGCAGCCAAGTCGGCGGAACTAACTATGGCTACACCTTC
V: TRBV20-1; J: TRBJ2-3; D: -; size: -; CDR3: CSGEGYTDTQYF; DNA: TGCAGTGGAGAGGGCTACACAGATACGCAGTATTTT
V: TRBV5-1; J: TRBJ2-3; D: TRBD2; size: few; CDR3: CASSLGPSGTADTQYF; DNA: TGCGCCAGCAGCTTGGGTCCTAGCGGGACCGCAGATACGCAGTATTTT
V: TRBV25-1; J: TRBJ2-2; D: -; size: few; CDR3: CASKGGGELFF; DNA: TGTGCCAGCAAAGGAGGCGGGGAGCTGTTTTTT
V: TRBV12-3/TRBV12-4; J: TRBJ2-3; D: -; size: -; CDR3: CVGGHNDTQYF; DNA: TGTGTGGGAGGTCACAACGATACGCAGTATTTT
V: TRBV7-2; J: TRBJ2-7; D: TRBD2; size: -; CDR3: CASSLFPAGAQVEQYF; DNA: TGTGCCAGCAGCTTATTTCCCGCGGGAGCCCAGGTCGAGCAGTACTTC
V: TRBV20-1; J: TRBJ2-7; D: TRBD1; size: many; CDR3: CSAHPDRGRYEQYF; DNA: TGCAGTGCTCACCCCGACAGGGGGCGGTACGAGCAGTACTTC
V: TRBV7-3; J: TRBJ2-2; D: TRBD1; size: few; CDR3: CASRTGGNTGELFF; DNA: TGTGCCAGCAGAACAGGGGGCAACACCGGGGAGCTGTTTTTT
V: TRBV25-1; J: TRBJ2-3; D: -; size: few; CDR3: CASSEFNGGQGSRPDTQYF; DNA: TGTGCCAGCAGTGAATTCAACGGCGGGCAGGGTTCGAGGCCAGATACGCAGTATTTT
V: TRBV7-9; J: TRBJ2-1; D: TRBD2; size: few; CDR3: CASSEGLAGINEQFF; DNA: TGTGCCAGCAGCGAGGGACTAGCGGGAATCAATGAGCAGTTCTTC
V: TRBV7-3; J: TRBJ1-1; D: -; size: few; CDR3: CASSLVSIENTEAFF; DNA: TGTGCCAGCAGCTTAGTTAGTATTGAGAACACTGAAGCTTTCTTT
V: TRBV24-1; J: TRBJ2-5; D: -; size: -; CDR3: CATSDRPMYNRETQYF; DNA: TGTGCCACCAGTGACCGGCCGATGTACAATAGGGAGACCCAGTACTTC
V: TRBV7-2; J: TRBJ2-7; D: TRBD2; size: -; CDR3: CASSRLAGVTYEQYF; DNA: TGTGCCAGCAGCCGACTAGCGGGGGTAACCTACGAGCAGTACTTC
V: TRBV5-4; J: TRBJ2-1; D: -; size: -; CDR3: CASSPRETLYNEQFF; DNA: TGTGCCAGCAGCCCTCGGGAGACTCTGTACAATGAGCAGTTCTTC
V: TRBV4-1; J: TRBJ1-2; D: -; size: few; CDR3: CASSQDLTGGYGYTF; DNA: TGCGCCAGCAGCCAAGATCTTACTGGAGGCTATGGCTACACCTTC
V: TRBV24-1; J: TRBJ2-1; D: -; size: -; CDR3: CATSDLRTNEQFF; DNA: TGTGCCACCAGTGATTTAAGGACCAATGAGCAGTTCTTC
V: TRBV3-1; J: TRBJ2-4; D: -; size: -; CDR3: CASSAPNIQYF; DNA: TGTGCCAGCAGCGCCCCAAACATTCAGTACTTC
V: TRBV6-1; J: TRBJ1-3; D: -; size: few; CDR3: CASTEGYGNTIYF; DNA: TGTGCCAGCACCGAGGGTTATGGAAACACCATATATTTT
V: TRBV5-1; J: TRBJ1-4; D: -; size: -; CDR3: CASSRTKGEKLFF; DNA: TGCGCCAGCAGCCGCACGAAAGGGGAAAAACTGTTTTTT
V: TRBV7-2; J: TRBJ2-1; D: -; size: few; CDR3: CASSLVRLRESYNEQFF; DNA: TGTGCCAGCAGCTTAGTTAGGTTGAGGGAGTCCTACAATGAGCAGTTCTTC
V: TRBV20-1; J: TRBJ2-7; D: TRBD2; size: -; CDR3: CSARRGSVPYEQYF; DNA: TGCAGTGCTAGACGCGGGAGTGTCCCCTACGAGCAGTACTTC
V: TRBV5-1; J: TRBJ2-2; D: -; size: -; CDR3: CASSWADTSNTGELFF; DNA: TGCGCCAGCAGCTGGGCGGACACTTCGAACACCGGGGAGCTGTTTTTT
V: TRBV5-1; J: TRBJ2-1; D: TRBD2; size: -; CDR3: CASSSGTSGKVWYNEQFF; DNA: TGCGCCAGCAGCTCCGGGACTAGCGGGAAGGTTTGGTACAATGAGCAGTTCTTC
V: TRBV24-1; J: TRBJ1-2; D: TRBD1; size: few; CDR3: CATSVTGATGYTF; DNA: TGTGCCACCAGTGTGACAGGGGCTACTGGCTACACCTTC
V: TRBV21-1; J: TRBJ2-1; D: -; size: few; CDR3: CASSKGPGSEQFF; DNA: TGTGCCAGCAGCAAAGGTCCGGGAAGTGAGCAGTTCTTC
V: TRBV20-1; J: TRBJ2-2; D: -; size: -; CDR3: CSANTLGTGELFF; DNA: TGCAGTGCTAATACACTAGGCACCGGGGAGCTGTTTTTT
V: TRBV7-3; J: TRBJ2-1; D: -; size: few; CDR3: CASSPRGIYNEQFF; DNA: TGTGCCAGCAGCCCGCGTGGCATTTACAATGAGCAGTTCTTC
V: TRBV7-8; J: TRBJ2-7; D: -; size: -; CDR3: CASSLADYSYEQYF; DNA: TGTGCCAGCAGCTTAGCAGACTACTCCTACGAGCAGTACTTC
V: TRBV20-1; J: TRBJ1-4; D: -; size: -; CDR3: CSARDRGEEGKLFF; DNA: TGCAGTGCTAGAGATCGAGGGGAGGAAGGAAAACTGTTTTTT